This T cell receptor beta chain originates from a study of blood T cell repertoires in COVID-19. At the level of the study: Spain, Italy and the United States supplied samples that represented acute and convalescent COVID-19.

Per the authors' pipeline: The assay estimated nucleated cells by amplifying reference gene primers. Repertoires were generated with immunoSEQ multiplex PCR, while TCRdb's copy carries only in-frame clones and drops some. V and J calls and clone size are those listed in that table; D and trimming were worked out from the DNA. Of under 85,000 clones in the sample, 85% were seen once. CDR1 GTSNPN and CDR2 SVGIG come from the germline V gene (reference sequence). J gave up 6 bases and V 0 bases, and 2 bases lay outside the gene matches. The CDR3 loop spans 14 amino acids. The clonotype comes from an elderly man with acute or convalescent COVID-19. The sample taken for sequencing was peripheral blood. V is TRBV30 and J is TRBJ2-4; 10 bases line up with TRBD2. CDR3 nucleotides: TGTGCCTGGAGTGTCTCTAGCGGGAGAAACATTCAGTACTTC. It codes for CAWSVSSGRNIQYF.